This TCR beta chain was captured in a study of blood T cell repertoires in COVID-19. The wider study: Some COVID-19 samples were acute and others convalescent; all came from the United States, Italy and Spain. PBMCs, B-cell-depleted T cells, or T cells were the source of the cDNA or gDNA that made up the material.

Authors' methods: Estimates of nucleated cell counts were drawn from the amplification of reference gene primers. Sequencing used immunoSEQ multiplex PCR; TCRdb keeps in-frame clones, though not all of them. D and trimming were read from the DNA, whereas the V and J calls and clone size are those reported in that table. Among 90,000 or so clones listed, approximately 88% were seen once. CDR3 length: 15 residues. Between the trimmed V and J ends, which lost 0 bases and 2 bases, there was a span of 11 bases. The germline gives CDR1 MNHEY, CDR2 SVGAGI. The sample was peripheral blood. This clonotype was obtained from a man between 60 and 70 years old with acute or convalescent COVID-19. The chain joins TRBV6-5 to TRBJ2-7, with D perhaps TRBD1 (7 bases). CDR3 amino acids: CASSYSQGGPYEQYF. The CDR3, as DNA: TGTGCCAGCAGTTACTCGCAGGGGGGTCCCTACGAGCAGTACTTC.